The source of this T cell receptor beta chain is a study of identical twins. As concerns this clonotype: Its antigen is not identified.

Each CDR3 protein is one row after TCRdb ran MiXCR on the 5' RACE reads. The repertoire holds 430,000 or so distinct CDR3 sequences, about 24% seen once, with roughly 2.8% in the top ten. Trimming stripped 0 bases from V and 0 bases from J, with 11 bases between. Looked up from germline, CDR1 is DFQATT and CDR2 is SNEGSKA (reference sequence). This CDR3 contains 15 residues. Study outcomes and limitations: Twins' excess sharing was less marked for out-of-frame beta sequences. Alpha sequences that were out-of-frame and twin-shared showed an excess of low generation probability. Zero-insertion findings could be partly confounded by invariant cells (MAIT and iNKT cells).

These data are also associated with another study on T cells expressing NK-cell markers. That study reports: CD8+ T cells in 5 or 6 donors included dominant NKG2C+ clonotypes at roughly 1.0-7.5%.

The chain couples TRBV20-1 to TRBJ1-1; D might be TRBD1 (6 bases). The specimen sequenced was CD4+ T cells sorted from blood. The TCR originated in a woman under 30 in good health. The CDR3 nucleotides read TGCAGTGCTAGAGATGGGGGCAACCTGAACACTGAAGCTTTCTTT. Its protein is CSARDGGNLNTEAFF.